This TCR beta chain emerged from a study of blood T cell repertoires in COVID-19. Study-wide context: Acute and convalescent COVID-19 specimens originated in the United States, Italy and Spain.

Per the authors' pipeline: Scientists estimated how many nucleated cells there were by amplifying reference gene primers. The protocol was immunoSEQ multiplex PCR, while the TCRdb copy is restricted to in-frame clones and leaves out a portion. V and J calls and clone size follow that table, whereas D and trimming were derived from the DNA. The sample has about 260,000 clones; 84% are singletons. Germline V lookup: CDR1 LGHDT, CDR2 YNNKEL (reference sequence). The V end was cut by 4 bases, the J end by 3 bases, with 6 bases between. This CDR3 comprises 12 residues. This TCR was recovered from a man younger than 40 with acute COVID-19. The chain recombines TRBV3-1 (or the pseudogene TRBV3-2) with TRBJ1-1; no definite D call. Sequencing was performed on PBMCs or T cells enriched from blood (not recorded which). CDR3 DNA: TGTGCCAGCAGCCGGGAGGACACTGAAGCTTTCTTT. Encoded protein: CASSREDTEAFF.